This T cell receptor (beta chain) was found in a study of cytomegalovirus exposure and HLA in healthy donors. Regarding the study as a whole: Most TCR sequences were rare, but some public TCRs occurred in many donors. Some TCR beta chains (around 160 of them) were listed as cytomegalovirus-associated. Specificity of a few CMV-associated chains for CMV antigens was verified in vitro.

From germline, CDR1 is SGHRS and CDR2 YFSETQ. J was trimmed by 4 bases and V by 4 bases; bases with no gene match: 13. The CDR3 runs 19 residues. A word on this clone: Its specificity is unknown.

Sequenced by immunoSEQ multiplex PCR; TCRdb stores in-frame clones only, minus some. The table lists 230,000 or so clones, around 90% of them singletons. The sample taken for sequencing was PBMCs. The TCR was taken from a woman aged 18-35 years in good health and CMV-seronegative. V usage is TRBV5-1 and J usage is TRBJ2-2, with 13 bases identical to TRBD2. The CDR3 DNA reads as TGCGCCAGCAGCATGCGGACTAGCGGGAGCTTAGGTGGCACCGGGGAGCTGTTTTTT. Its translation is CASSMRTSGSLGGTGELFF. Based on the CDR3 plus reference TRBV5-1 and TRBJ2-2, the full variable domain is KAGVTQTPRYLIKTRGQQVTLSCSPISGHRSVSWYQQTPGQGLQFLFEYFSETQRNKGNFPGRFSGRQFSNSRSEMNVSTLELGDSALYLCASSMRTSGSLGGTGELFFGEGSRLTVL.